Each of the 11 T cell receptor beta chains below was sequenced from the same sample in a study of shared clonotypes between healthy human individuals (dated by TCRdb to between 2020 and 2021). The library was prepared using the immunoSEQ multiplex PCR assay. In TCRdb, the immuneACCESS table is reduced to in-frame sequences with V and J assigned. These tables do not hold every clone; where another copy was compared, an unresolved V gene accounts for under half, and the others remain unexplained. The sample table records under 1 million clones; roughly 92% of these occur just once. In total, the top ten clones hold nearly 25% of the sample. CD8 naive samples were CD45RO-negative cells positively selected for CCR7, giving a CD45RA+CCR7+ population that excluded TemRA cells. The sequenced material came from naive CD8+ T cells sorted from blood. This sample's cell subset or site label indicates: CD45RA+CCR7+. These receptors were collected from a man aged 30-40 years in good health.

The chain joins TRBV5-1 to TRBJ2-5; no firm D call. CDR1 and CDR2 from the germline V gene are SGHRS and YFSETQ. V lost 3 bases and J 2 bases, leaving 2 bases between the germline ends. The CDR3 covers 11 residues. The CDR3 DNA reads TGCGCCAGCAGCTGGCAAGAGACCCAGTACTTC. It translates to CASSWQETQYF.

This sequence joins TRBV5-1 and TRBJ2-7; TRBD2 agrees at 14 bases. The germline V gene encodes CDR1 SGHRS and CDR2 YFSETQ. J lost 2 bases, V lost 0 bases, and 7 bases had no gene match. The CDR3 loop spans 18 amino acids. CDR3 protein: CASSLAPGLAGETYEQYF. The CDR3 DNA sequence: TGCGCCAGCAGCTTGGCCCCGGGACTAGCGGGAGAAACCTACGAGCAGTACTTC. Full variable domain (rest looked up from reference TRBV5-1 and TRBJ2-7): KAGVTQTPRYLIKTRGQQVTLSCSPISGHRSVSWYQQTPGQGLQFLFEYFSETQRNKGNFPGRFSGRQFSNSRSEMNVSTLELGDSALYLCASSLAPGLAGETYEQYFGPGTRLTVT.

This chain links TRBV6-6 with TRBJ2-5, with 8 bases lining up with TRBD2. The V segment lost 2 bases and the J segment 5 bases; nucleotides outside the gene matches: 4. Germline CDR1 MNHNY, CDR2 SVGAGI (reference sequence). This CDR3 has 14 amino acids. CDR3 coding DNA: TGTGCCAGCAGTTACGGCGGGAGGATGGAGACCCAGTACTTC. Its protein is CASSYGGRMETQYF.

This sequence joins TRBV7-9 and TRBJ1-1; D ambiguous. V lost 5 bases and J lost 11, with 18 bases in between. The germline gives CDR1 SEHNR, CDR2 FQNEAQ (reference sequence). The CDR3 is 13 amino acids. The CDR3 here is CASSLPGRFDAFF. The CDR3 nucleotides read TGTGCCAGCAGCCTGCCCGGACGGTTTGACGCTTTCTTT.

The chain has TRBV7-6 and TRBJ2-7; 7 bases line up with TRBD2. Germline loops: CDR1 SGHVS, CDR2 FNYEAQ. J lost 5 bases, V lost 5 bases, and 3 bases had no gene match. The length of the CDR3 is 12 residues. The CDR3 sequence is CASSASGDEQYF. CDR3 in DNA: TGTGCCAGCAGCGCTAGCGGTGACGAGCAGTACTTC.

DNA of the CDR3: TGCAGCGTTGTCAGGGATGAGCAGTTCTTC. This gives the protein CSVVRDEQFF. The chain combines TRBV29-1 with TRBJ2-1; possible D gene TRBD1, 5 bases. CDR1 and CDR2 (germline): SQVTM, ANQGSEA. V lost 4 bases to trimming and J lost 8 bases, with 6 bases between them. The CDR3 loop spans 10 amino acids.

The CDR3 is CASREGRGLGDNEQFF. The CDR3 DNA reads as TGTGCCAGCCGTGAGGGGAGGGGCCTTGGGGACAATGAGCAGTTCTTC. This chain connects TRBV27 to TRBJ2-1; 7 bases fit TRBD2. The CDR3 has 16 residues. The germline gives CDR1 MNHEY, CDR2 SMNVEV (reference sequence). The J segment lost 5 bases and the V segment lost 8 bases, leaving 15 bases of the junction unmatched.

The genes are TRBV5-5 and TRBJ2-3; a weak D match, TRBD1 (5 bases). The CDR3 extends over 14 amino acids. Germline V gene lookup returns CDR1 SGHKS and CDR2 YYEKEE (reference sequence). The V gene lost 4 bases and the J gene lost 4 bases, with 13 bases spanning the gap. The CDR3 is CASSGARPADTQYF. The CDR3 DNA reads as TGTGCCAGCAGCGGGGCTCGTCCGGCAGATACGCAGTATTTT.

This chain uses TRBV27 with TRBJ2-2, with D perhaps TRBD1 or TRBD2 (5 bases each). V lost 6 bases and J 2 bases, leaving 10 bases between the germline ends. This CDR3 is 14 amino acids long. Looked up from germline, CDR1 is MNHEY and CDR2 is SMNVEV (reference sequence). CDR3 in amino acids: CASRPGRNTGELFF. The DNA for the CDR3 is TGTGCCAGCAGGCCAGGGAGAAACACCGGGGAGCTGTTTTTT.

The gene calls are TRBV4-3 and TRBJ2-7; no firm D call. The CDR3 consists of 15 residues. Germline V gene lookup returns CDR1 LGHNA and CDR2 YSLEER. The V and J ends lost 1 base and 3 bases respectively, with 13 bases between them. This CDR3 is CASSQALDPGYEQYF. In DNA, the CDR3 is TGCGCCAGCAGCCAAGCCCTGGATCCCGGCTACGAGCAGTACTTC.

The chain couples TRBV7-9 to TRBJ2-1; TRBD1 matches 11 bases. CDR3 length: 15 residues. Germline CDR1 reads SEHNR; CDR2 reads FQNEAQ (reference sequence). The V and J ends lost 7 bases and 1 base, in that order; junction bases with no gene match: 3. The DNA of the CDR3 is TGTGCCAGCACCGGGACAGGGGGTTCCTACAATGAGCAGTTCTTC. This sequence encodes CASTGTGGSYNEQFF.